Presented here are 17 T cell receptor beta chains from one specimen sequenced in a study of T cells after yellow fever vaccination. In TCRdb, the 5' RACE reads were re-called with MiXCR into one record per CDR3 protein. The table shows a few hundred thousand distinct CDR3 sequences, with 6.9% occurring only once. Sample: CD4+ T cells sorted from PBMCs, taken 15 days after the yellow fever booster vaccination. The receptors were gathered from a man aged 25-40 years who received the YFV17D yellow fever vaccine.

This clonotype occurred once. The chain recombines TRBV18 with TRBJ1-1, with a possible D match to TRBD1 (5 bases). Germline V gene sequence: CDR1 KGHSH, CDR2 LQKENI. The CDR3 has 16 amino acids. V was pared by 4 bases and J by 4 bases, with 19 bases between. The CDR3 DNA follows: TGTGCCAGCTCACTTATGGAGGGGCGGGAGACCACTGAAGCTTTCTTT. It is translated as CASSLMEGRETTEAFF.

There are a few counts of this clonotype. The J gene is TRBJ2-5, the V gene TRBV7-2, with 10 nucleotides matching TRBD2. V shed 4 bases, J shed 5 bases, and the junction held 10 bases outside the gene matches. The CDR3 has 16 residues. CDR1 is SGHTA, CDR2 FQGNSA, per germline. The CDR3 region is CASSSVSGRSGETQYF. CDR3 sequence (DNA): TGTGCCAGCAGCTCCGTTAGCGGGAGGTCGGGGGAGACCCAGTACTTC.

The CDR3 DNA sequence: TGTGCCAGCACTTGGGGGTACAACGATGTAACCGGGGAGCTGTTTTTT. Residues: CASTWGYNDVTGELFF. This rearrangement joins TRBV5-4 to TRBJ2-2; D is tentatively TRBD1 or TRBD2 (5 bases each). Between the trimmed V and J ends, which lost 6 bases and 5 bases, there was a span of 20 bases. The length of the CDR3 is 16 residues. CDR1 is SGHNT and CDR2 is YYREEE in the germline V gene (reference sequence).

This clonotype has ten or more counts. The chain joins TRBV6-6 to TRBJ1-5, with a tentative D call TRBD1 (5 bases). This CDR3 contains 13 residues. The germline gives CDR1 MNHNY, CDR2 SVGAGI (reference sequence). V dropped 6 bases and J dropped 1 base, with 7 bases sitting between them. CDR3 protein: CASSRDSNQPQHF. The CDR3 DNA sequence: TGTGCCAGCAGCCGGGACAGCAATCAGCCCCAGCATTTT.

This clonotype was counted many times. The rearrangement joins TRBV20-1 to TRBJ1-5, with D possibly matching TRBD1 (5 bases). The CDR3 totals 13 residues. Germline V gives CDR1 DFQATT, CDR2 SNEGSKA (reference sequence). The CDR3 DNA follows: TGCAGCGCCTCTGAGACAGTAAATCAGCCCCAGCATTTT. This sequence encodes CSASETVNQPQHF.

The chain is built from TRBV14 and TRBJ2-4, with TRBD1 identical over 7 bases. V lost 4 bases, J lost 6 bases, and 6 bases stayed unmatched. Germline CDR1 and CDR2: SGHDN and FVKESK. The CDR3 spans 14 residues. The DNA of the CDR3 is TGTGCCAGCAGCCCCCGGGGACAGCTAAACATTCAGTACTTC. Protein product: CASSPRGQLNIQYF.

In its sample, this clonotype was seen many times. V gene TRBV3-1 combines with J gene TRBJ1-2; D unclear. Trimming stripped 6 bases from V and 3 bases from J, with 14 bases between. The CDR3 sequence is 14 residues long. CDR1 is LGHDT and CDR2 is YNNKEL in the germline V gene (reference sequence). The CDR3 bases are TGTGCCAGCAGTACATACAGTTCCTACTATGGCTACACCTTC. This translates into CASSTYSSYYGYTF.

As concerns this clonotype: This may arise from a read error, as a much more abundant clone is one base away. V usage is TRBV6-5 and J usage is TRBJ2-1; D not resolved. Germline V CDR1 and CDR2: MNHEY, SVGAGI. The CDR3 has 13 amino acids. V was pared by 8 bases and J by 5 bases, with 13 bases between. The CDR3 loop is CASCLPANNEQFF. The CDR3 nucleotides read TGTGCCAGCTGCTTACCGGCGAACAATGAGCAGTTCTTC.

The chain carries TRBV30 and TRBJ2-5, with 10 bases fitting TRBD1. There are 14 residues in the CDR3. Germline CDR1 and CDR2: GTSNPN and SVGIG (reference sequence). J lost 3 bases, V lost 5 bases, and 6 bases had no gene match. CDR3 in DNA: TGTGCCTGGGGAGACAGGGGGCCCAAAGAGACCCAGTACTTC. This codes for CAWGDRGPKETQYF.

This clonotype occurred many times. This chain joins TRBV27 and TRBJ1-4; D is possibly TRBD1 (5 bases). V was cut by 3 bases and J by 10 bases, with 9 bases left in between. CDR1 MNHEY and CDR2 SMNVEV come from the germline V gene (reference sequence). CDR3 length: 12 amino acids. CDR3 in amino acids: CASSLGGGKLFF. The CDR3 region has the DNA TGTGCCAGCAGTTTGGGCGGGGGAAAACTGTTTTTT.

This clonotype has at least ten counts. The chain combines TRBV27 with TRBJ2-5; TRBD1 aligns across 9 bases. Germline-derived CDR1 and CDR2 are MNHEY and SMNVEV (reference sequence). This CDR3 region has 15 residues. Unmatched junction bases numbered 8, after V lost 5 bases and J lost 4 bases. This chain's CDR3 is CASSRPGTGRETQYF. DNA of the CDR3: TGTGCCAGCAGTCGACCCGGGACAGGGCGAGAGACCCAGTACTTC.

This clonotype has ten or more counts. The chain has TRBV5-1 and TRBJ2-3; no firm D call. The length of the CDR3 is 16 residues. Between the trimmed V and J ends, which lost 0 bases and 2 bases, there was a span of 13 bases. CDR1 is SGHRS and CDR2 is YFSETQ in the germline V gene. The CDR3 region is CASSLEGDALTDTQYF. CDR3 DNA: TGCGCCAGCAGCTTGGAGGGTGACGCCCTCACAGATACGCAGTATTTT.

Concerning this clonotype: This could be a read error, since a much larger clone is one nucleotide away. CDR3 sequence (DNA): TGTGCCAGCACCCCCTTCATTAGCAATCAGCCCCAGCATTTT. This codes for CASTPFISNQPQHF. The V call is TRBV12-3 or TRBV12-4, the J call TRBJ1-5; D not resolved. V was trimmed by 7 bases and J by 0 bases, leaving 10 bases between them. The CDR3 sequence is 14 residues long.

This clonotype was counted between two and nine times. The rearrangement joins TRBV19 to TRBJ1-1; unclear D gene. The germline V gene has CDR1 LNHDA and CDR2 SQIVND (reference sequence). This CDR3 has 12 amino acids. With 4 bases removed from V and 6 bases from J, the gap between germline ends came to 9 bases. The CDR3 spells CASSTWKAEAFF. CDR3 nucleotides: TGTGCCAGTAGTACTTGGAAGGCTGAAGCTTTCTTT. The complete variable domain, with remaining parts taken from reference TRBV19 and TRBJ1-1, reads DGGITQSPKYLFRKEGQNVTLSCEQNLNHDAMYWYRQDPGQGLRLIYYSQIVNDFQKGDIAEGYSVSREKKESFPLTVTSAQKNPTAFYLCASSTWKAEAFFGQGTRLTVV.

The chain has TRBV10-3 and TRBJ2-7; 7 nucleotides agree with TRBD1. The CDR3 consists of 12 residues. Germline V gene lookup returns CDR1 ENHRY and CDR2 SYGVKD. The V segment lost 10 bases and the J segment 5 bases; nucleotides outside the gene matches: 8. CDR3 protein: CATWTGVHEQYF. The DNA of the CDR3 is TGTGCCACTTGGACAGGTGTGCACGAGCAGTACTTC.

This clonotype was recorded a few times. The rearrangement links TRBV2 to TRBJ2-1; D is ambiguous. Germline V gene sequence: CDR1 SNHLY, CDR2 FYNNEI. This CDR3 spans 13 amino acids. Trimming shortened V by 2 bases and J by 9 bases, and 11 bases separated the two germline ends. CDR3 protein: CASSEFRFSEQFF. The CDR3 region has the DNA TGTGCCAGCAGTGAATTCCGGTTTAGTGAGCAGTTCTTC.

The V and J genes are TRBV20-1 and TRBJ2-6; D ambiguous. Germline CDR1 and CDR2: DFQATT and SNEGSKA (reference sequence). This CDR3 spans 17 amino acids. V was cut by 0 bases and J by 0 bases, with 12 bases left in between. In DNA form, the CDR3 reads TGCAGTGCTAGAGATTTTACCCAAAGCTCTGGGGCCAACGTCCTGACTTTC. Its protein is CSARDFTQSSGANVLTF.